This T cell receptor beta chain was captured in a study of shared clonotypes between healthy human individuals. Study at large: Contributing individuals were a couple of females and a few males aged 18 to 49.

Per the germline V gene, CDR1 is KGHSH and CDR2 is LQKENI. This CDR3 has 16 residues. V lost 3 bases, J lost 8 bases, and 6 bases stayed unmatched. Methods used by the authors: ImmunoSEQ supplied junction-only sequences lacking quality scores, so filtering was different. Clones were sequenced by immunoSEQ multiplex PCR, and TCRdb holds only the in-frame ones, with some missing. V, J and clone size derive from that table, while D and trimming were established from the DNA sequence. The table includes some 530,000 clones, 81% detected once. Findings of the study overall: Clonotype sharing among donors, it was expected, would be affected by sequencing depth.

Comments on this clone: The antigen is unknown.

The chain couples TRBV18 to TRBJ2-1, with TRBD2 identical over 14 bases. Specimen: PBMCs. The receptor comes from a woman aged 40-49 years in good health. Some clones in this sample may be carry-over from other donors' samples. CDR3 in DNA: TGTGCCAGCTCACCCTCCGGGACTAGCGGGAGCCATGAGCAGTTCTTC. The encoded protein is CASSPSGTSGSHEQFF.